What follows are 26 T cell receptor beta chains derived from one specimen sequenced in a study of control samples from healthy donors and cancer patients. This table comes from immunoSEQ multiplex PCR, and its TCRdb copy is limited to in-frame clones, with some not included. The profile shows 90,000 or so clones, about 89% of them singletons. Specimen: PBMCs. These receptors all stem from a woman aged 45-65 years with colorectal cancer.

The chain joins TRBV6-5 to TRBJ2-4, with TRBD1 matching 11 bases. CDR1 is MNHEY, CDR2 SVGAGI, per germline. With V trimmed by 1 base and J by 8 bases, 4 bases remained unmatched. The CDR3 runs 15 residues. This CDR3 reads CASSYFGTGGDIQYF. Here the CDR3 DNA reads TGTGCCAGCAGTTACTTCGGGACAGGGGGAGACATTCAGTACTTC.

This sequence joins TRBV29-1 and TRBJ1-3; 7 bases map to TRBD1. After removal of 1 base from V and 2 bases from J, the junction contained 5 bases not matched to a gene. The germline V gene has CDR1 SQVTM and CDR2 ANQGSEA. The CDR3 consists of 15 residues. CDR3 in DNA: TGCAGCGTTGAAGGGACGCAGGGGGCTGGAAACACCATATATTTT. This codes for CSVEGTQGAGNTIYF.

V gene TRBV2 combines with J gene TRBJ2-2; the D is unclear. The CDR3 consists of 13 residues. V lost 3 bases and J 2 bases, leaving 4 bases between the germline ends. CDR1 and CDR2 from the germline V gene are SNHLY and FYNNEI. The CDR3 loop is CASSDPNTGELFF. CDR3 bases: TGTGCCAGCAGTGATCCTAACACCGGGGAGCTGTTTTTT.

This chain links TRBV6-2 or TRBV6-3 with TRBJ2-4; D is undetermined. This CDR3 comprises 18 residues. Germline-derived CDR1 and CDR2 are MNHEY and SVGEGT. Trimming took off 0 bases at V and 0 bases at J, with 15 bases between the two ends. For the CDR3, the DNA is TGTGCCAGCAGTTACTCGTCTGGAGCGAAGCTAGCCAAAAACATTCAGTACTTC. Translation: CASSYSSGAKLAKNIQYF.

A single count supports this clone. The CDR3 reads CATSDWTSGGETQYF. For the CDR3, the DNA is TGTGCCACCAGTGATTGGACTAGCGGGGGAGAGACCCAGTACTTC. This chain joins TRBV24-1 and TRBJ2-5, with TRBD2 matching 13 bases. This CDR3 has 15 residues. Germline assignment: CDR1 KGHDR and CDR2 SFDVKD. Trimming took 2 bases from V and 4 from J; bases not matched to a gene: 0.

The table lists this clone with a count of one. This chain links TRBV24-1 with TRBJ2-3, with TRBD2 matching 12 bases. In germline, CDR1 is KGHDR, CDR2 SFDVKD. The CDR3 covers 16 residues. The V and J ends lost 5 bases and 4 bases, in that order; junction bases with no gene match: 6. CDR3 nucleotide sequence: TGTGCCACCAGTGTTCCTAGCGGGGGGGCATCAGATACGCAGTATTTT. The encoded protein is CATSVPSGGASDTQYF.

CDR3 sequence: CASSAHAGTHEKLFF. In nucleotides, the CDR3 is TGTGCCAGCAGTGCCCACGCCGGGACACACGAAAAACTGTTTTTT. The chain recombines TRBV25-1 with TRBJ1-4; possible D gene TRBD1, 6 bases. Germline CDR1 is MGHDK and CDR2 is SYGVNS. The CDR3 sequence is 15 residues long. Trimming took off 4 bases at V and 8 bases at J, with 17 bases between the two ends.

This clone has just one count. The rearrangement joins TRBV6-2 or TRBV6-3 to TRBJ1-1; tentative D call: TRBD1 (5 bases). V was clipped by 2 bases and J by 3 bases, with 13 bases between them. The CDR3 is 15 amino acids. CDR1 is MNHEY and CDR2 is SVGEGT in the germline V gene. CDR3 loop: CASSYRGGKYTEAFF. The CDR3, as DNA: TGTGCCAGCAGTTACAGGGGTGGAAAGTACACTGAAGCTTTCTTT.

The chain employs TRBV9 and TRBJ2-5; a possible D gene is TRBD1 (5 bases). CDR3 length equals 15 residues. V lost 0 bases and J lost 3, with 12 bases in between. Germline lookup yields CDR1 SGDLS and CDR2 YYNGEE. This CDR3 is CASSVGLGQEETQYF. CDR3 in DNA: TGTGCCAGCAGCGTAGGGTTGGGGCAGGAAGAGACCCAGTACTTC.

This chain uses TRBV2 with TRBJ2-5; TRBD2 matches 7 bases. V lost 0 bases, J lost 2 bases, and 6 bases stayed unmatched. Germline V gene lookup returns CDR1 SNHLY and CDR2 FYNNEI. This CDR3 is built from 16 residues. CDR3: CASSEAPAGPQETQYF. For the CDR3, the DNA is TGTGCCAGCAGTGAAGCGCCAGCGGGGCCTCAAGAGACCCAGTACTTC.

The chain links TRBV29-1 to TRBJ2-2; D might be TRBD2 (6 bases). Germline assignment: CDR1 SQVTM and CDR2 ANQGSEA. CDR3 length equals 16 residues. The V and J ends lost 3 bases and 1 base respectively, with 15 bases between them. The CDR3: CSVDVGGKENTGELFF. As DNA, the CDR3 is TGCAGCGTTGATGTCGGGGGAAAAGAGAACACCGGGGAGCTGTTTTTT.

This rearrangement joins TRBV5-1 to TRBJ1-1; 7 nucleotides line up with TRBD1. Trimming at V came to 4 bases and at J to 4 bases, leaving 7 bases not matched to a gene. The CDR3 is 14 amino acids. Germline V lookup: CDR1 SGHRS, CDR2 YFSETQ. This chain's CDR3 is CASSDTGATTEAFF. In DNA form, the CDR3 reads TGCGCCAGCAGCGACACAGGGGCTACCACTGAAGCTTTCTTT.

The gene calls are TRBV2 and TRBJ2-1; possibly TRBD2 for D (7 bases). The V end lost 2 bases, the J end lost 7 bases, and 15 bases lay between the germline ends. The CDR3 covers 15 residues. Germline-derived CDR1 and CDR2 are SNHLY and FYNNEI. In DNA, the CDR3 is TGTGCCAGCAGTGAAATAAGGGGGGGCCGAAATGAGCAGTTCTTC. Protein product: CASSEIRGGRNEQFF.

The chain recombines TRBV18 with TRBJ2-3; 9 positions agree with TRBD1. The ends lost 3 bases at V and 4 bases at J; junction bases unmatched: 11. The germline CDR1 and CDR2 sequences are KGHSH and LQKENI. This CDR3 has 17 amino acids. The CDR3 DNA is TGTGCCAGCTCACCTACTTCCGGGACAGGGTACGCAGATACGCAGTATTTT. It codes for CASSPTSGTGYADTQYF.

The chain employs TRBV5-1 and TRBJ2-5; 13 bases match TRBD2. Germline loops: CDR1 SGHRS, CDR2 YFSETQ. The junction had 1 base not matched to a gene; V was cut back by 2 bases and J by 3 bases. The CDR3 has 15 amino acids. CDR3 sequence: CASSFGTSGEETQYF. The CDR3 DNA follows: TGCGCCAGCAGCTTCGGGACTAGCGGGGAAGAGACCCAGTACTTC.

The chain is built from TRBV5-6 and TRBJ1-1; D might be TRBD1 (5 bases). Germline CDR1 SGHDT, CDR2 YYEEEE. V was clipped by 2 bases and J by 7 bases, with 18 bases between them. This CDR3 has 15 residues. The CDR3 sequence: CASSFTSTGLNEAFF. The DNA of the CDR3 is TGTGCCAGCAGCTTTACATCTACAGGCTTAAATGAAGCTTTCTTT.

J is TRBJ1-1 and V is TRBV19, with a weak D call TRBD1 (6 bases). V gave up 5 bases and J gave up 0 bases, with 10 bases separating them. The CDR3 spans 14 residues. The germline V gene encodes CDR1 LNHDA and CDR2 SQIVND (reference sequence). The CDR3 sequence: CASSRGPVNTEAFF. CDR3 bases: TGTGCCAGTAGTCGGGGGCCCGTGAACACTGAAGCTTTCTTT.

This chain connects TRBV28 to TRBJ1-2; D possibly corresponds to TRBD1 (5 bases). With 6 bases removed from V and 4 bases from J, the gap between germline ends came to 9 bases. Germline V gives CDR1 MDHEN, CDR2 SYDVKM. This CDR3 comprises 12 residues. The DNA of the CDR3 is TGTGCCAGCAGGTCAGGGACCTATGGCTACACCTTC. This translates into CASRSGTYGYTF.

CDR3 protein: CASSKTGTGNNEQFF. CDR3 in DNA: TGTGCCAGCAGCAAGACCGGGACAGGGAACAATGAGCAGTTCTTC. The chain has TRBV7-3 and TRBJ2-1, with 9 bases identical to TRBD1. Germline assignment: CDR1 SGHTA and CDR2 FQGTGA. This CDR3 comprises 15 residues. J was trimmed by 5 bases and V by 5 bases; bases with no gene match: 7.

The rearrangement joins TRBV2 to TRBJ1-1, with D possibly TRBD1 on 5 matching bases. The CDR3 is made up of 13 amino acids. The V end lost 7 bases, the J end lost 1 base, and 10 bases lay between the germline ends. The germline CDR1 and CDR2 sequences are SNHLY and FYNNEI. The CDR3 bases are TGTGCCAGCACGGTTGGGGCGAACACTGAAGCTTTCTTT. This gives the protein CASTVGANTEAFF.

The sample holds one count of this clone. The CDR3 DNA is TGTGCCACCAGCAGAGATAAGGGTTTGGGGCAGCCCCAGCATTTT. Its translation: CATSRDKGLGQPQHF. The chain couples TRBV15 to TRBJ1-5; the D is unclear. CDR1 LNHNV and CDR2 YYDKDF come from the germline V gene (reference sequence). There are 15 residues in the CDR3. The V and J ends lost 0 bases and 7 bases respectively, with 13 bases between them.

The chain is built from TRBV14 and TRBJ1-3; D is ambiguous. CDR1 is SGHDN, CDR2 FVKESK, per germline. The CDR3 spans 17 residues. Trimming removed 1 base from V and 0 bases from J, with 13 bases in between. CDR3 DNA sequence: TGTGCCAGCAGCCAAGTTGTAACGAGAATCTCTGGAAACACCATATATTTT. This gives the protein CASSQVVTRISGNTIYF.

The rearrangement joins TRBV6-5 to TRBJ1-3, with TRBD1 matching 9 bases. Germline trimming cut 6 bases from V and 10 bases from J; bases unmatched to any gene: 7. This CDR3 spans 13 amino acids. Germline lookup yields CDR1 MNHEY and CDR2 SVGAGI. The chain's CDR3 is CASSPGQGSTIYF. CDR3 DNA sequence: TGTGCCAGCAGCCCGGGACAGGGTTCGACCATATATTTT.

CDR3 DNA: TGTGCCAGCAGCCTCGCCGGGACGGGGAACACTGAAGCTTTCTTT. It encodes CASSLAGTGNTEAFF. The chain uses TRBV3-1 (or the pseudogene TRBV3-2) and TRBJ1-1; tentative D call: TRBD1 (5 bases). Germline V gene sequence: CDR1 LGHDT, CDR2 YNNKEL (reference sequence). Trimming shortened V by 4 bases and J by 1 base, and 13 bases separated the two germline ends. This CDR3 is 15 amino acids long.

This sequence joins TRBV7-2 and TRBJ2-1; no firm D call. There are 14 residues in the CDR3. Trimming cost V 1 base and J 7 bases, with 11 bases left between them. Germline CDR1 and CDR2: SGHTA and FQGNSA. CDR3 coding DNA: TGTGCCAGCAGCTTAGGGGCTAGTTTAAATGAGCAGTTCTTC. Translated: CASSLGASLNEQFF.

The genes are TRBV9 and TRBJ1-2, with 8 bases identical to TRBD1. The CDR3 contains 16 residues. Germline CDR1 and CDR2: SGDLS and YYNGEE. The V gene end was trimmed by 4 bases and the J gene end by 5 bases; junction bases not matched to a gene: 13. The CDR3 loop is CASSSPFRQGAYGYTF. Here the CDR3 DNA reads TGTGCCAGCAGCTCGCCTTTTAGGCAGGGGGCTTATGGCTACACCTTC.